A selection of T cell receptor beta chains follows, all from one sample in a study of CD8 T cells in ankylosing spondylitis. TCRdb re-called the 5' RACE reads through MiXCR, storing one row per CDR3 protein. The sample has 500,000 to 550,000 distinct CDR3 sequences; more than 9.5% are singletons. Specimen: blood, either unsorted or a sorted T cell fraction (not recorded which). Receptors were obtained from a male donor with ankylosing spondylitis. Both conserved end residues are part of each CDR3. A D gene is named only where the DNA matches it firmly. Part of the rows lack a size; the others show once, few, many or a class for expanded clones.

v_gene: TRBV2
d_gene: -
j_gene: TRBJ1-1
abundance: -
CDR3nt: TGTGCCAGCAGTGAAGTGGAGGGACTCGCTCGTGAAGCTTTCTTT
CDR3aa: CASSEVEGLAREAFF

v_gene: TRBV7-9
d_gene: TRBD1
j_gene: TRBJ1-1
abundance: -
CDR3nt: TGTGCCAGCAGTCGGACAGGGGAAACTGAAGCTTTCTTT
CDR3aa: CASSRTGETEAFF

v_gene: TRBV12-3/TRBV12-4
d_gene: -
j_gene: TRBJ1-5
abundance: few
CDR3nt: TGTGCCAGCAGTCGCGGGGACTTTGGCAATCAGCCCCAGCATTTT
CDR3aa: CASSRGDFGNQPQHF

v_gene: TRBV3-1
d_gene: TRBD2
j_gene: TRBJ2-1
abundance: -
CDR3nt: TGTGCCAGCAGCCCCCGAATAGCGGGAGATGTAGATGAGCAGTTCTTC
CDR3aa: CASSPRIAGDVDEQFF

v_gene: TRBV6-1
d_gene: -
j_gene: TRBJ2-1
abundance: many
CDR3nt: TGTGCCAGCAGTGAAACTGCGGACTCCTACAATGAGCAGTTCTTC
CDR3aa: CASSETADSYNEQFF

v_gene: TRBV29-1
d_gene: -
j_gene: TRBJ2-1
abundance: -
CDR3nt: TGCAGTACCGACAGGATCAATGAGCAGTTCTTC
CDR3aa: CSTDRINEQFF

v_gene: TRBV6-5
d_gene: -
j_gene: TRBJ1-2
abundance: few
CDR3nt: TGTGCCAGCAGTTACTCCAATAACTATGGCTACACCTTC
CDR3aa: CASSYSNNYGYTF

v_gene: TRBV3-1
d_gene: -
j_gene: TRBJ2-2
abundance: -
CDR3nt: TGTGCCAGCAGCCAAGAGTGGAGCGTGTTGAGAGCCGGGGAGCTGTTTTTT
CDR3aa: CASSQEWSVLRAGELFF

v_gene: TRBV11-1
d_gene: TRBD2
j_gene: TRBJ2-2
abundance: few
CDR3nt: TGTGCCAGCAGCCCCGGGACTAGCGGGAGATCGCCGAACACCGGGGAGCTGTTTTTT
CDR3aa: CASSPGTSGRSPNTGELFF

v_gene: TRBV19
d_gene: -
j_gene: TRBJ1-1
abundance: -
CDR3nt: TGTGCCAGTACCCCTTTCGGGGGGATTGGAACTGAAGCTTTCTTT
CDR3aa: CASTPFGGIGTEAFF

v_gene: TRBV3-1
d_gene: TRBD2
j_gene: TRBJ2-1
abundance: few
CDR3nt: TGTGCCAGCAGCTTCGGGACTAGCCCTTACAATGAGCAGTTCTTC
CDR3aa: CASSFGTSPYNEQFF

v_gene: TRBV7-2
d_gene: TRBD1
j_gene: TRBJ2-7
abundance: few
CDR3nt: TGTGCCAGCAGCTTATATTTGACAGGGTCATACGAGCAGTACTTC
CDR3aa: CASSLYLTGSYEQYF

v_gene: TRBV29-1
d_gene: -
j_gene: TRBJ1-1
abundance: -
CDR3nt: TGCAGCGTACTAACGAACACTGAAGCTTTCTTT
CDR3aa: CSVLTNTEAFF

v_gene: TRBV4-1
d_gene: -
j_gene: TRBJ2-3
abundance: few
CDR3nt: TGCGCCAGCAGCCAAGAATCGAGGGGAGGCACAGATACGCAGTATTTT
CDR3aa: CASSQESRGGTDTQYF

v_gene: TRBV4-1
d_gene: TRBD2
j_gene: TRBJ2-1
abundance: -
CDR3nt: TGCGCCAGCAGCCAAGATATAGTAGGACTAGCTGAGCAGTTCTTC
CDR3aa: CASSQDIVGLAEQFF

v_gene: TRBV7-2
d_gene: -
j_gene: TRBJ2-1
abundance: few
CDR3nt: TGTGCCAGCAGCTTAGATGACAAACGCTACAATGAGCAGTTCTTC
CDR3aa: CASSLDDKRYNEQFF

v_gene: TRBV15
d_gene: -
j_gene: TRBJ2-1
abundance: few
CDR3nt: TGTGCCACCAGCTTCGAAATGAGGGGAGGAGATGAGCAGTTCTTC
CDR3aa: CATSFEMRGGDEQFF

v_gene: TRBV18
d_gene: -
j_gene: TRBJ2-1
abundance: -
CDR3nt: TGTGCCAGCTCGTACCACCGGGAGATGGGCTACAATGAGCAGTTCTTC
CDR3aa: CASSYHREMGYNEQFF

v_gene: TRBV11-2
d_gene: -
j_gene: TRBJ1-5
abundance: few
CDR3nt: TGTGCCAGCAGCTTAAGTTCCTGGCAGCCCCAGCATTTT
CDR3aa: CASSLSSWQPQHF

v_gene: TRBV20-1
d_gene: -
j_gene: TRBJ1-1
abundance: -
CDR3nt: TGCAGTGCTAGAGATCGAGTAATCGGTGAAGCTTTCTTT
CDR3aa: CSARDRVIGEAFF

v_gene: TRBV27
d_gene: -
j_gene: TRBJ2-7
abundance: -
CDR3nt: TGTGCCAGCGGATCCCCCTCTCGGGGCGAGCAGTACTTC
CDR3aa: CASGSPSRGEQYF

v_gene: TRBV25-1
d_gene: TRBD1
j_gene: TRBJ1-4
abundance: few
CDR3nt: TGTGCCAGCAGGAAGGGACAGGTCCAAAATGAAAAACTGTTTTTT
CDR3aa: CASRKGQVQNEKLFF

v_gene: TRBV20-1
d_gene: -
j_gene: TRBJ2-7
abundance: -
CDR3nt: TGCAGTGCTAGAGTAGGAGTTCCGTTAACCTACGAGCAGTACTTC
CDR3aa: CSARVGVPLTYEQYF

v_gene: TRBV5-1
d_gene: -
j_gene: TRBJ1-1
abundance: few
CDR3nt: TGCGCCAGCAGCTTAATTCCCGGGACAAAGAACACTGAAGCTTTCTTT
CDR3aa: CASSLIPGTKNTEAFF